The TCR beta chain described here comes from a study of Graves' ophthalmopathy and Graves' hyperthyroidism. About the research overall: Researchers obtained peripheral blood at initial diagnosis, before any treatment had begun.

Study-wide results and limits: With about 71% sensitivity and over 72% specificity, the model predicted ophthalmopathy progression. Blood also carried most expanded thyroid clonotypes exceeding 0.001 frequency. Ophthalmopathy versus stable hyperthyroidism: 13-signature model gave around 86% sensitivity, 81.08% specificity.

At least ten counts were recorded for this clonotype. No antigen is known for it. For repertoire sequencing, the TCR beta CDR3 regions were amplified from RNA transcripts. A first-round RT-PCR used HTBI primers, followed by a second-round multiplex PCR. TCRdb independently ran MiXCR on the multiplex PCR reads; one entry per CDR3 protein. The table records 200,000 to 250,000 distinct CDR3 sequences, around 30% of them present only once. From germline, CDR1 is SGHNT and CDR2 YENEEA. The V end lost 0 bases, the J end lost 4 bases, and 10 bases lay between the germline ends. The CDR3 has 14 residues. Sequencing was done on a sample of peripheral blood. The TCR was taken from a man in his fifties with Graves' ophthalmopathy. The chain couples TRBV11-3 to TRBJ2-7; TRBD2 might be the D (6 bases). CDR3 in DNA: TGTGCCAGCAGCTTAGACGGGAGCCCTTACGAGCAGTACTTC. Its protein is CASSLDGSPYEQYF. Full variable domain (remainder filled in from reference TRBV11-3 and TRBJ2-7): EAGVVQSPRYKIIEKKQPVAFWCNPISGHNTLYWYLQNLGQGPELLIRYENEEAVDDSQLPKDRFSAERLKGVDSTLKIQPAELGDSAVYLCASSLDGSPYEQYFGPGTRLTVT.